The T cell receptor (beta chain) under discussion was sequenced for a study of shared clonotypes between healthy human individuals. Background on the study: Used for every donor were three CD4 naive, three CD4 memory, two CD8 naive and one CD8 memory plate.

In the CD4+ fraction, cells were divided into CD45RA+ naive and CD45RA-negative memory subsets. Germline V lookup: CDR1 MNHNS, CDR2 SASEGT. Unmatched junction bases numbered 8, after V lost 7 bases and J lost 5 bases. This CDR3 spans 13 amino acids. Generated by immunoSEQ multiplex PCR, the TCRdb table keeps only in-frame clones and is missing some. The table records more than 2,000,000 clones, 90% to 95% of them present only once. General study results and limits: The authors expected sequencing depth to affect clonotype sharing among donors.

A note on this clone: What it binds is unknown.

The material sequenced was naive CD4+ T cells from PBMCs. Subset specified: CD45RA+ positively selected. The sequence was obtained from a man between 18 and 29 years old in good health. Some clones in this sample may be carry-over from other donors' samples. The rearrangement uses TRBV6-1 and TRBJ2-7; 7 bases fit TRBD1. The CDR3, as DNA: TGTGCCAGCACCCTGACAGGGTTTAACGAGCAGTACTTC. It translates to CASTLTGFNEQYF.